The entry below describes one T cell receptor beta chain. Its specificity is unknown. V lost 4 bases to trimming and J lost 2 bases; unmatched junction nucleotides: 6. There are 16 residues in the CDR3. This sample was included in a study of cytomegalovirus exposure and HLA in healthy donors. Findings of the study overall: A list of 150 to 200 TCR beta chains associated with cytomegalovirus was given.

With 60 Vbeta and 13 Jbeta primers, the PCR was carried out. Sequencing used immunoSEQ multiplex PCR; TCRdb keeps in-frame clones, though not all of them. The sample consists of 65,000 to 85,000 clones, approximately 71% of them appearing once. Sequenced sample: PBMCs. This receptor was identified in a woman in her 30s in good health and CMV-seronegative. The chain combines TRBV5-3 with TRBJ1-5; TRBD1 aligns across 10 bases. TRBV5-3 is assigned to the ORF class and has an uncertain function. CDR3 residues: CARSPGGTGGNQPQHF. The CDR3 bases are TGTGCCAGAAGCCCGGGGGGGACAGGGGGCAATCAGCCCCAGCATTTT.